This T cell receptor (beta chain) came from a study of blood T cell repertoires in COVID-19. CDR3 length equals 15 residues. Germline V CDR1 and CDR2: SNHLY, FYNNEI. Trimming cost V 4 bases and J 7 bases; bases outside gene matches: 7. Sequencing was performed with immunoSEQ multiplex PCR; in TCRdb, only in-frame clones are kept and a portion is missing. This sample has approximately 250,000 clones, with approximately 89% found just once. Sequencing was done on a sample of PBMCs or T cells enriched from blood (not recorded which). The chain recombines TRBV2 with TRBJ1-6; the match to TRBD1 covers 7 bases. The TCR comes from a woman aged 40 to 49 with acute COVID-19. Here the CDR3 DNA reads TGTGCCAGCAGTGCGGGGGACAGAAGAAATTCACCCCTCCACTTT. It codes for CASSAGDRRNSPLHF.